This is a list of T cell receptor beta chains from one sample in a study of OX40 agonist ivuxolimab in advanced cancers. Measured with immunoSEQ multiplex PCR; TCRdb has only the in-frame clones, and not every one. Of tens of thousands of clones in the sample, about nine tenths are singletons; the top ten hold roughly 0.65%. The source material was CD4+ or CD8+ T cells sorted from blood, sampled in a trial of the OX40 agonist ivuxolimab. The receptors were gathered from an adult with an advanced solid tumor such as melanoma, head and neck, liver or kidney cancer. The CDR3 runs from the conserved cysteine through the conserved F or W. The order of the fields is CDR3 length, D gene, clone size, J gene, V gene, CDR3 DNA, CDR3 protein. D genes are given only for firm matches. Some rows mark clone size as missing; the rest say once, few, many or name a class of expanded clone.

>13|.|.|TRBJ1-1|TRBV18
TGTGCCAGCTCAACAGACAGGAACACTGAAGCTTTCTTT
CASSTDRNTEAFF
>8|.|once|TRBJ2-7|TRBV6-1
TGTGCCAGCGGCGAGCAGTACTTC
CASGEQYF
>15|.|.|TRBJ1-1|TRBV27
TGTGCCAGCAGTTTAGTCTGGAGCGTGAACACTGAAGCTTTCTTT
CASSLVWSVNTEAFF
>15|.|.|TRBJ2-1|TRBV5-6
TGTGCCAGCAGAACCGGGCCCAGCTCCTACAATGAGCAGTTCTTC
CASRTGPSSYNEQFF
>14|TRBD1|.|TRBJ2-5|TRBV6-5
TGTGCCAGCAGACTACAGGGGACAGCGGAGACCCAGTACTTC
CASRLQGTAETQYF
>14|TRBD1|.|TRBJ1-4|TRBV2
TGTGCCAGCAGTGCGACAGGGGAAGGCGAAAAACTGTTTTTT
CASSATGEGEKLFF
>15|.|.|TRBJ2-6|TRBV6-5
TGTGCCAGCAGTCGTGACCAGGCTGGGGCCAACGTCCTGACTTTC
CASSRDQAGANVLTF
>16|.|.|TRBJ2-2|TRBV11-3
TGTGCCAGCAGCTTAGAGGCAGGGCTGAAGATCGGGGAGCTGTTTTTT
CASSLEAGLKIGELFF
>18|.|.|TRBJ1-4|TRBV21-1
TGTGCCAGCAGCAAGGTTGGGCAGGGAGTTGCAACTAATGAAAAACTGTTTTTT
CASSKVGQGVATNEKLFF
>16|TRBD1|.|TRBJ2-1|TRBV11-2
TGTGCCAGCAGCTCACAGGGGAAAGGGGTCTACAATGAGCAGTTCTTC
CASSSQGKGVYNEQFF
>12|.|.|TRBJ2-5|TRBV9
TGTGCCAGCAGCGTCGCCCAAGAGACCCAGTACTTC
CASSVAQETQYF
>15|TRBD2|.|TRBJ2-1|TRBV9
TGTGCCAGCAGCGTAAGTAGCGGGTCCTACAATGAGCAGTTCTTC
CASSVSSGSYNEQFF
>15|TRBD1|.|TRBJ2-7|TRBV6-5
TGTGCCAGCAGTTACACAGGGGGCCTCACCTACGAGCAGTACTTC
CASSYTGGLTYEQYF
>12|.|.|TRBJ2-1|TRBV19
TGTGCCAGTAGCAACATTTACAATGAGCAGTTCTTC
CASSNIYNEQFF
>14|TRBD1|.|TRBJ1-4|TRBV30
TGTGCCTGGAGTACCGGGACAGGGAATGAAAAACTGTTTTTT
CAWSTGTGNEKLFF
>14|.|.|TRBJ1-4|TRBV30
TGTGCCTGGAGCTCGGGACAACCAAGTGAAAAACTGTTTTTT
CAWSSGQPSEKLFF
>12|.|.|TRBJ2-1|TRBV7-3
TGTGCCAGCGGGAAGGGGATCAATGAGCAGTTCTTC
CASGKGINEQFF
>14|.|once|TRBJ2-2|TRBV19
TGTGCCAGTAAAGCAGGGGTCCACACCGGGGAGCTGTTTTTT
CASKAGVHTGELFF
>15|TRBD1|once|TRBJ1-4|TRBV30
TGTGCCTGGAGTGTACAGGGGGTAGGGAATGAAAAACTGTTTTTT
CAWSVQGVGNEKLFF
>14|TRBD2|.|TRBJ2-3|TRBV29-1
TGCAGCGTAGTCCCTAGCGGGGGGACAGATACGCAGTATTTT
CSVVPSGGTDTQYF
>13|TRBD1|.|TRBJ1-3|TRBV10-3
TGTGCCACCCGACAGGGGGCAGATAACACCATATATTTT
CATRQGADNTIYF
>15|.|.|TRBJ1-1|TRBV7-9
TGTGCCAGCAGCTTATTTCTTGGGGGTAACACTGAAGCTTTCTTT
CASSLFLGGNTEAFF
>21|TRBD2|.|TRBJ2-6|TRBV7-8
TGTGCCAGCAGCCCTTATATTGTACTAGCGGGGGGCGTCTCTGGGGCCAACGTCCTGACTTTC
CASSPYIVLAGGVSGANVLTF